This T cell receptor beta chain was sequenced in a study of cytomegalovirus exposure and HLA in healthy donors. CDR3 length: 15 residues. Trimming took 1 base from V and 8 from J, leaving 17 bases between them. The germline CDR1 and CDR2 sequences are MGHDK and SYGVNS. PCR involved 60 Vbeta and 13 Jbeta primers. TCRdb's copy holds only in-frame clones and misses some; the assay was immunoSEQ multiplex PCR. The repertoire consists of about 140,000 clones, with under 90% occurring once and the leading ten covering approximately 4.1%. This clonotype was obtained from a middle-aged man in good health and CMV-seronegative. Material: PBMCs. The chain links TRBV25-1 to TRBJ1-2; D is unclear. The CDR3 DNA sequence: TGTGCCAGCAGTGAATGTTTAGGGAGAGTGTGCGGCTACACCTTC. As protein: CASSECLGRVCGYTF.